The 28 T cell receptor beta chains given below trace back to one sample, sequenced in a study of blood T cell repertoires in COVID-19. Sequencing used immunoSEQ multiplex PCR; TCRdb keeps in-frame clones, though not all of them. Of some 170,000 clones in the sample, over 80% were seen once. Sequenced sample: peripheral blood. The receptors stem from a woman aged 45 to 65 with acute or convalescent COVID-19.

CDR3 bases: TGTGCCAGCAGCTTTGGGACAGCTTACACAGATACGCAGTATTTT. It codes for CASSFGTAYTDTQYF. The J gene is TRBJ2-3, the V gene TRBV7-2, with 7 bases identical to TRBD1. The CDR3 extends over 15 amino acids. Per germline, CDR1 SGHTA and CDR2 FQGNSA. Trimming cost V 3 bases and J 2 bases; bases outside gene matches: 5.

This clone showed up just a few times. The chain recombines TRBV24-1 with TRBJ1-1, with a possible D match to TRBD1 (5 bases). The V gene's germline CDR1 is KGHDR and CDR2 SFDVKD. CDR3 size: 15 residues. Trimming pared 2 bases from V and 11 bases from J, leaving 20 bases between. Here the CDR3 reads CATSDSGRVPSTAFF. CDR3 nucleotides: TGTGCCACCAGTGATTCAGGCAGGGTACCCTCTACGGCTTTCTTT.

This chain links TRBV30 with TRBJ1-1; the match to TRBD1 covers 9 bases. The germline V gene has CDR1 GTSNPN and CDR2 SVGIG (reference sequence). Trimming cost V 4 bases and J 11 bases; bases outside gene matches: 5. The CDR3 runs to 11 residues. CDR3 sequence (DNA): TGTGCCTGGACCAGACAGGGGGTGGCTTTCTTT. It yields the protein CAWTRQGVAFF.

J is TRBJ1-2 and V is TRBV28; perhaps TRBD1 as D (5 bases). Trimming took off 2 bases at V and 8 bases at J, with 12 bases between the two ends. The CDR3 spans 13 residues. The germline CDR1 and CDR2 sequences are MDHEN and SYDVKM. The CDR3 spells CASSLGAPLGYTF. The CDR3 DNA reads TGTGCCAGCAGTTTAGGGGCACCCCTCGGCTACACCTTC.

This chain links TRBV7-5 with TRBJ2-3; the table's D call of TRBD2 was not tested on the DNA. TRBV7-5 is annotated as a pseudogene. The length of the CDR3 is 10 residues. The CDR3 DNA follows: TGTGTCAGAAGCGAGGATACGCAGTATTTT. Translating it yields CVRSEDTQYF.

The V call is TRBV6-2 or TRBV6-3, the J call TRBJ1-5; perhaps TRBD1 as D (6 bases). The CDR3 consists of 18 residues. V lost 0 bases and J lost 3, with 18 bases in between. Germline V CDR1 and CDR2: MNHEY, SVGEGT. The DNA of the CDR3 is TGTGCCAGCAGTTACTCGATTGGGGGCTGGGGAACCAATCAGCCCCAGCATTTT. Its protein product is CASSYSIGGWGTNQPQHF.

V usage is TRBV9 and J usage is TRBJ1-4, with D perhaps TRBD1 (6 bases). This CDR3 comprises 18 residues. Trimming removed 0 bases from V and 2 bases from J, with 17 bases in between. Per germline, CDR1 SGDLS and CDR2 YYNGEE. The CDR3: CASSVGDKTFMTNEKLFF. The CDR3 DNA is TGTGCCAGCAGCGTAGGGGACAAGACCTTCATGACTAATGAAAAACTGTTTTTT. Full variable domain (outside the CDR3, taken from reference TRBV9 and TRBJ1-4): DSGVTQTPKHLITATGQRVTLRCSPRSGDLSVYWYQQSLDQGLQFLIQYYNGEERAKGNILERFSAQQFPDLHSELNLSSLELGDSALYFCASSVGDKTFMTNEKLFFGSGTQLSVL.

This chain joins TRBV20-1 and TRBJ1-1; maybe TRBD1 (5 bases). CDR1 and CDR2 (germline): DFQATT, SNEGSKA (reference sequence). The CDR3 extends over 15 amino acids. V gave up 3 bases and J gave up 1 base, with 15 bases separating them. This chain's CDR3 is CSASPQGSWNTEAFF. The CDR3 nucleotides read TGCAGTGCTAGTCCGCAGGGAAGTTGGAACACTGAAGCTTTCTTT.

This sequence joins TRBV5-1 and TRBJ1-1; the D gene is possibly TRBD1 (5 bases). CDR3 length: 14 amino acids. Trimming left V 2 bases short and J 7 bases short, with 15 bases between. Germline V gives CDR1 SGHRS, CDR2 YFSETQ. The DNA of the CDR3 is TGCGCCAGCAGCTTCTCGGGGGGTGAGTATGAAGCTTTCTTT. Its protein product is CASSFSGGEYEAFF. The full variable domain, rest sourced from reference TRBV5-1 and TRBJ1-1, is KAGVTQTPRYLIKTRGQQVTLSCSPISGHRSVSWYQQTPGQGLQFLFEYFSETQRNKGNFPGRFSGRQFSNSRSEMNVSTLELGDSALYLCASSFSGGEYEAFFGQGTRLTVV.

The CDR3 spells CASSLVLAPTDNEQFF. The CDR3 DNA sequence: TGTGCCAGCAGTTTAGTACTAGCGCCAACGGACAATGAGCAGTTCTTC. V usage is TRBV6-5 and J usage is TRBJ2-1; 7 bases fit TRBD2. V lost 4 bases to trimming and J lost 5 bases; unmatched junction nucleotides: 11. This CDR3 has 16 residues. Germline V gives CDR1 MNHEY, CDR2 SVGAGI.

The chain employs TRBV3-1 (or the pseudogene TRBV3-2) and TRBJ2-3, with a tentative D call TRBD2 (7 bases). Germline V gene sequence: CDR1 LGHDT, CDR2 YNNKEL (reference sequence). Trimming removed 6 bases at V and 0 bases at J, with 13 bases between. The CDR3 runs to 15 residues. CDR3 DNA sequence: TGTGCCAGCAGTGGTGGGGGGGCTAGCACAGATACGCAGTATTTT. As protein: CASSGGGASTDTQYF.

The CDR3: CASSLVGEANYGYTF. CDR3 nucleotide sequence: TGCGCCAGCAGCTTGGTTGGAGAAGCTAACTATGGCTACACCTTC. The genes are TRBV5-1 and TRBJ1-2; D remains unclear. Germline CDR1 reads SGHRS; CDR2 reads YFSETQ. The V end was cut by 0 bases, the J end by 0 bases, with 9 bases between. CDR3 length equals 15 residues.

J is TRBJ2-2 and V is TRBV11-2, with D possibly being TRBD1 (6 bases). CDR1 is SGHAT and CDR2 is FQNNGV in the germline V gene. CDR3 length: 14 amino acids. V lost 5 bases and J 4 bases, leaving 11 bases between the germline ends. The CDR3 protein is CASSLWTVTGELFF. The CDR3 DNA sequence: TGTGCCAGCAGCCTCTGGACAGTCACCGGGGAGCTGTTTTTT.

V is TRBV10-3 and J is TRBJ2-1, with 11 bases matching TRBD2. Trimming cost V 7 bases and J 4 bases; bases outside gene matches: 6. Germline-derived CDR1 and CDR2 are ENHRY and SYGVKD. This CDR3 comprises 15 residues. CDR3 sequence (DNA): TGTGCCATCAAACCGGGACTAGCGGCATACAATGAGCAGTTCTTC. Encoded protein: CAIKPGLAAYNEQFF.

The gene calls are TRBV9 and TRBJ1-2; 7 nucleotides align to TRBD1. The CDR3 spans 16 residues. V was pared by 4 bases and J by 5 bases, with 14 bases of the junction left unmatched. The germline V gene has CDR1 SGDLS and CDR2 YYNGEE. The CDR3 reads CASSPGAGTDVYGYTF. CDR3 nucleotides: TGTGCCAGCAGCCCAGGGGCCGGGACAGACGTATATGGCTACACCTTC.

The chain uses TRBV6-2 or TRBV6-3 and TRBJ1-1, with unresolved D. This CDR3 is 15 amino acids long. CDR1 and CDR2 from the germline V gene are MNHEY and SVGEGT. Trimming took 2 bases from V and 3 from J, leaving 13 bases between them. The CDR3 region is CASSYGGFVDTEAFF. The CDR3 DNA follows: TGTGCCAGCAGTTACGGAGGATTCGTGGACACTGAAGCTTTCTTT.

This CDR3 reads CASSGRGGFGEQFF. As DNA, the CDR3 is TGTGCCAGTAGTGGGCGCGGGGGTTTCGGTGAGCAGTTCTTC. The V call is TRBV19, the J call TRBJ2-1, with 7 bases that match TRBD2. Germline V gene sequence: CDR1 LNHDA, CDR2 SQIVND (reference sequence). This CDR3 is 14 amino acids long. Trimming at V came to 5 bases and at J to 9 bases, leaving 10 bases not matched to a gene. The whole variable domain, remainder taken from reference TRBV19 and TRBJ2-1, is DGGITQSPKYLFRKEGQNVTLSCEQNLNHDAMYWYRQDPGQGLRLIYYSQIVNDFQKGDIAEGYSVSREKKESFPLTVTSAQKNPTAFYLCASSGRGGFGEQFFGPGTRLTVL.

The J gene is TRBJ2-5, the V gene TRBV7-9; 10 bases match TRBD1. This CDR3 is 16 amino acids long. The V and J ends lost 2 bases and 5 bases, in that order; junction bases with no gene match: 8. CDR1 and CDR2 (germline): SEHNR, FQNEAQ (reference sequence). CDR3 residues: CASSLLGTGDGETQYF. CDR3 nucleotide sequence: TGTGCCAGCAGCTTACTCGGGACAGGGGATGGGGAGACCCAGTACTTC.

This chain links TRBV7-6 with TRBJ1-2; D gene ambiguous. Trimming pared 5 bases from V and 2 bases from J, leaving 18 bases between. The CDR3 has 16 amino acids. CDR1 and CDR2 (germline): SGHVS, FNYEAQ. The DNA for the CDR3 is TGTGCCAGCAGCCCTTACACGAACAGTGGGAACTATGGCTACACCTTC. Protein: CASSPYTNSGNYGYTF. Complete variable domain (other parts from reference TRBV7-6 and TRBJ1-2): GAGVSQSPRYKVTKRGQDVALRCDPISGHVSLYWYRQALGQGPEFLTYFNYEAQQDKSGLPNDRFSAERPEGSISTLTIQRTEQRDSAMYRCASSPYTNSGNYGYTFGSGTRLTVV.

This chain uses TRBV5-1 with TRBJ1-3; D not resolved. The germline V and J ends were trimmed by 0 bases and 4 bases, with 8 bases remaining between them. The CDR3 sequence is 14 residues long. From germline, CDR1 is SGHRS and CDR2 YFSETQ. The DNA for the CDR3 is TGCGCCAGCAGCTTGGTTCCAGGCGGAAACACCATATATTTT. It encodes CASSLVPGGNTIYF.

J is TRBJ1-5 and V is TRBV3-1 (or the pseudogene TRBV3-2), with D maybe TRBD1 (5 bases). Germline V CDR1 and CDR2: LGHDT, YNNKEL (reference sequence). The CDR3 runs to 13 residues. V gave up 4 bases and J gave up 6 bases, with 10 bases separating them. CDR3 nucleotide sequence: TGTGCCAGCAGCCCAGGCGGGGGTCAGCCCCAGCATTTT. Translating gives CASSPGGGQPQHF.

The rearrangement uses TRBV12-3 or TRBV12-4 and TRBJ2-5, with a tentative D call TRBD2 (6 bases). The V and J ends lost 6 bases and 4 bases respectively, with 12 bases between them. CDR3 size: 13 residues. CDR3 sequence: CASSLHGGETQYF. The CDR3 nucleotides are TGTGCCAGCAGCTTGCACGGGGGAGAGACCCAGTACTTC.

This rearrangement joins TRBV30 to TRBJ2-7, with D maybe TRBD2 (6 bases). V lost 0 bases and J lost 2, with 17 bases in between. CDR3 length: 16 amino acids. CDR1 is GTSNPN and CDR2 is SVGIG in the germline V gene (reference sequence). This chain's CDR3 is CAWSVLRDLVTYEQYF. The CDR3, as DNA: TGTGCCTGGAGTGTACTGCGGGATCTCGTTACCTACGAGCAGTACTTC.

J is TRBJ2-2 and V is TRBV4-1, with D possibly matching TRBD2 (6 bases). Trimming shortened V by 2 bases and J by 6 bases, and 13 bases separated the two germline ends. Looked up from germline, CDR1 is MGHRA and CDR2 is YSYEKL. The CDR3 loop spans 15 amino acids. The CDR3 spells CASSQPGTVAGELFF. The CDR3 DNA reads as TGCGCCAGCAGCCAACCCGGGACTGTGGCCGGGGAGCTGTTTTTT.

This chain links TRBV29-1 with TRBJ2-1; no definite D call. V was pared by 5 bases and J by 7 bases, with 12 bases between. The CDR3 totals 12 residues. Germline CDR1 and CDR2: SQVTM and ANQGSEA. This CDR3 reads CSVTLRWNEQFF. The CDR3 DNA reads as TGCAGCGTTACACTACGTTGGAATGAGCAGTTCTTC.

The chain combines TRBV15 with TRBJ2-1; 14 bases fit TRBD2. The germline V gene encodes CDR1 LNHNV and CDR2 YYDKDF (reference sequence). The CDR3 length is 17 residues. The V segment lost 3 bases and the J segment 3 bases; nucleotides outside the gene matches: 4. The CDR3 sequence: CATSRWTSGGLYNEQFF. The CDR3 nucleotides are TGTGCCACCAGCAGGTGGACTAGCGGGGGGCTCTACAATGAGCAGTTCTTC.

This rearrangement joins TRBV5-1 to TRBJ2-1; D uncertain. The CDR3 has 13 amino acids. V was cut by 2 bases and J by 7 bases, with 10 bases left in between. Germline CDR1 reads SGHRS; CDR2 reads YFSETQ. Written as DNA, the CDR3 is TGCGCCAGCAGCTTAGGTAGCATGAATGAGCAGTTCTTC. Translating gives CASSLGSMNEQFF.

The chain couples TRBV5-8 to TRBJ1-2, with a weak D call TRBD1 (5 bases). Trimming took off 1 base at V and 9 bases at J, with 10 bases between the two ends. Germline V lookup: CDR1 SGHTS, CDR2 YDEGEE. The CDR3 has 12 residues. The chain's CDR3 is CASSLRQGSYTF. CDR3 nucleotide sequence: TGTGCCAGCAGCTTGAGGCAGGGAAGCTACACCTTC.